Following are 14 T cell receptor beta chains from one sample sequenced in a study of blood T cells in healthy people across ages (dated by TCRdb to the mid-2010s). Libraries were constructed by 5' RACE. The sample was run on an Illumina HiSeq 2500. A second roughly 6 to 11 cycle PCR used a sample-barcoded 5' primer and a J-beta primer mix. Starting from the raw public reads, TCRdb applied fastp trimming at Q25, assembled clones with MiXCR and retained in-frame beta chains. Records with the same CDR3 protein are collapsed into one entry carrying the most frequent genes and DNA. Counted in this sample were about 1.1 million distinct CDR3 sequences; 35% to 40% of them appeared once. The top ten clones comprise about 12% of the sample. The sample consisted of blood. The source is a man between 18 and 29 years old in good health.

This clonotype was counted a few times. The chain joins TRBV12-3 or TRBV12-4 to TRBJ1-6, with a weak D call TRBD1 (6 bases). With 7 bases removed from V and 1 base from J, the gap between germline ends came to 11 bases. This CDR3 contains 15 residues. CDR3 sequence (DNA): TGTGCCAGCACCGAGGGGGGGTCCTATAATTCACCCCTCCACTTT. This codes for CASTEGGSYNSPLHF.

The genes are TRBV6-5 and TRBJ2-5; tentative D call: TRBD1 (7 bases). V dropped 6 bases and J dropped 11 bases, with 22 bases sitting between them. In germline, CDR1 is MNHEY, CDR2 SVGAGI. This CDR3 is 14 amino acids long. CDR3 coding DNA: TGTGCCAGCAGCTCCAGGGGGGATAACAATGAGCAGTACTTC. Translation gives CASSSRGDNNEQYF.

The chain's CDR3 is CASSPWVGEAFF. The CDR3, as DNA: TGTGCCAGCAGCCCATGGGTAGGGGAAGCTTTCTTT. The chain is built from TRBV7-2 and TRBJ1-1; no firm D call. Trimming stripped 5 bases from V and 8 bases from J, with 12 bases between. There are 12 residues in the CDR3. Germline V gene sequence: CDR1 SGHTA, CDR2 FQGNSA.

This chain links TRBV7-2 with TRBJ2-1, with D perhaps assigned TRBD1 or TRBD2 (5 bases each). The CDR3 is 14 amino acids. Germline lookup yields CDR1 SGHTA and CDR2 FQGNSA. Trimming pared 5 bases from V and 7 bases from J, leaving 15 bases between. The CDR3 DNA sequence: TGTGCCAGCAGCCGGGACCCGAGTGGAAATGAGCAGTTCTTC. Translated: CASSRDPSGNEQFF.

The chain uses TRBV7-2 and TRBJ1-1; D not certain. Trimming stripped 5 bases from V and 2 bases from J, with 12 bases between. Germline CDR1 and CDR2: SGHTA and FQGNSA. The CDR3 consists of 14 residues. CDR3 DNA sequence: TGTGCCAGCAGCGGCTTAGCCGCCAACACTGAAGCTTTCTTT. Protein product: CASSGLAANTEAFF.

This clonotype was recorded only once. The J gene is TRBJ2-7, the V gene TRBV4-2; TRBD2 is a possible D gene (5 bases). Trimming removed 7 bases at V and 7 bases at J, with 14 bases between. Germline V gene sequence: CDR1 LGHNA, CDR2 YNFKEQ. This CDR3 region has 12 residues. The DNA for the CDR3 is TGTGCCAGCAAGGCTAGCAAGGATGAGCAGTACTTC. Its translation: CASKASKDEQYF.

This chain joins TRBV21-1 and TRBJ2-4; the table names TRBD1, a call not compared with the DNA. TRBV21-1 is labeled a pseudogene. The CDR3 runs to 14 residues. CDR3 residues: CASTLGDSKNIQYF. CDR3 bases: TGTGCCAGTACCTTGGGGGACAGCAAAAACATTCAGTACTTC.

The chain joins TRBV4-1 to TRBJ2-3; D is perhaps TRBD1 (6 bases). The CDR3 runs to 17 residues. Germline CDR1 MGHRA, CDR2 YSYEKL. V shed 3 bases and J shed 2 bases, with 18 bases lying between them. CDR3 loop: CASSQATGTSVTDTQYF. Written as DNA, the CDR3 is TGCGCCAGCAGCCAGGCCACCGGGACATCAGTCACAGATACGCAGTATTTT.

V usage is TRBV7-8 and J usage is TRBJ2-7; TRBD1 agrees at 7 bases. V was pared by 4 bases and J by 2 bases, with 8 bases of the junction left unmatched. The CDR3 totals 15 residues. The germline V gene has CDR1 SGHVS and CDR2 FQNEAQ. CDR3 DNA sequence: TGTGCCAGCAGCTCAGCAGGGGGTTTTACCTACGAGCAGTACTTC. It translates to CASSSAGGFTYEQYF.

There are many counts of this clonotype. The V gene is TRBV20-1, the J gene TRBJ2-7, with 7 positions matching TRBD1. Germline CDR1 reads DFQATT; CDR2 reads SNEGSKA (reference sequence). The CDR3 length is 13 residues. Trimming removed 4 bases from V and 2 bases from J; junction bases left unmatched: 5. CDR3 residues: CSAIRQGTYEQYF. The CDR3 DNA reads TGCAGTGCTATAAGACAGGGAACCTACGAGCAGTACTTC.

In this sample, this clonotype turned up a few times. V is TRBV2 and J is TRBJ1-5, with D possibly being TRBD1 (5 bases). Trimming shortened V by 3 bases and J by 9 bases, and 12 bases separated the two germline ends. This CDR3 is built from 13 residues. Germline V CDR1 and CDR2: SNHLY, FYNNEI. In DNA form, the CDR3 reads TGTGCCAGCAGTGAGGGGACCCAAAGGCCCCAGCATTTT. Translation gives CASSEGTQRPQHF.

This rearrangement joins TRBV15 to TRBJ1-1, with unresolved D. Germline lookup yields CDR1 LNHNV and CDR2 YYDKDF (reference sequence). This CDR3 spans 14 amino acids. V was pared by 0 bases and J by 5 bases, with 10 bases between. CDR3 protein: CATSRDRIGTEAFF. The CDR3 DNA reads TGTGCCACCAGCAGAGATCGAATCGGGACTGAAGCTTTCTTT.

This chain uses TRBV2 with TRBJ2-1, with D unresolved. V shed 4 bases and J shed 15 bases, with 4 bases lying between them. CDR3 length: 8 residues. The germline CDR1 and CDR2 sequences are SNHLY and FYNNEI. Here the CDR3 DNA reads TGTGCCAGCAGTGTCCCGTTCTTC. Its translation: CASSVPFF.

V gene TRBV5-6 combines with J gene TRBJ1-1; D is unresolved. The CDR3 consists of 17 residues. V lost 3 bases, J lost 0 bases, and 18 bases lay in between. Germline loops: CDR1 SGHDT, CDR2 YYEEEE. The DNA for the CDR3 is TGTGCCAGCAGCTCAGGAGGTGCGGGGTTCATGAACACTGAAGCTTTCTTT. Translation gives CASSSGGAGFMNTEAFF.